This TCR beta chain was recovered during a study of blood T cell repertoires in COVID-19. The ends were cut back, 7 bases at V and 6 bases at J, with 15 bases in the middle. The CDR3 contains 13 residues. Sequenced by immunoSEQ multiplex PCR; TCRdb stores in-frame clones only, minus some. The data contain 150,000 to 200,000 clones, 60% to 85% of them singletons. Sequenced sample: peripheral blood. This sequence originates from a man between 65 and 85 years old with acute or convalescent COVID-19. V is TRBV12-3 or TRBV12-4 and J is TRBJ1-2, with D maybe TRBD1 (6 bases). The CDR3 is CASITTGLHGYTF. In nucleotides, the CDR3 is TGTGCCAGCATCACGACAGGACTCCATGGCTACACCTTC.